This T cell receptor beta chain originates from a study of blood T cell repertoires in COVID-19 (dated by TCRdb to between 2020 and 2021). Study-wide context: The collaborator samples originated in the United States, Italy and Spain and spanned the acute and convalescent phases of COVID-19. The prospective study material was composed of cDNA or gDNA derived from T cells, B-cell-depleted T cells, or PBMCs. Deeply sampled blood TCRbeta repertoires from subjects exposed to, actively infected with, or recovered from COVID-19 were included in the dataset. The repertoires were released in a freely available public database intended as a resource for research on the immune response to SARS-CoV-2. Samples came from the ongoing ImmuneRACE study (first 160 participants) plus 1,254 subjects from 6 global collaborators. Sample metadata almost always included a de-identified subject ID, COVID-19 status, age in years and sex. HLA class I and class II types, where available, came from metadata supplied by the sample provider rather than from assay-based typing.

This clone was seen just once. Its antigen is currently not known. Base qualities are not recorded, but no much larger clone differs from it by a single base. TCRbeta CDR3 regions were amplified from genomic DNA by means of the immunoSEQ Assay, a bias-controlled multiplex PCR. On the authors' methods: Nucleated cell counts per sample were estimated from amplification of reference gene primers within the assay. Sequence reads were collapsed and filtered to measure the absolute abundance of every unique TCRbeta CDR3 rearrangement. For each sample, productive Simpson clonality was calculated as the square root of Simpson's diversity index across productive rearrangements. TCRdb carries this immuneACCESS record with in-frame sequences only. Its versions omit some clonotypes, under half of them owing to an unresolved V gene in the studies checked, with the rest unexplained. That table is the source of V, J and clone size, and D and trimming were worked out from the DNA. This sample lists about 250,000 clones; about 88% were detected once. About 3% of the sample is in the top ten clones.

What the study reported, not specific to this receptor: The amount of clinical and demographic metadata varied by source and participant and was provided uncurated.

Participants in the prospective study were enrolled through a virtual design, were aged roughly 18 to 90 years, and lived in roughly 25 United States geographic areas. To assign participants to cohorts, the prospective study relied on clinical history that participants themselves reported in a screening survey and a study questionnaire. Recovered participants in ImmuneRACE Cohort 3 were defined by two consecutive negative NP/OP PCR tests, clearance by a healthcare professional, or resolution of symptoms. Mobile phlebotomists in the prospective study collected whole blood, serum and a nasopharyngeal or oropharyngeal swab from every participant. Over a roughly two-month period, participants in the prospective study had the option of providing additional blood draws and questionnaires. Before DNA extraction, blood samples from the prospective study were shipped at room temperature or frozen. In the germline V gene, CDR1 corresponds to SGHTA and CDR2 to FQGNSA. Trimming accounts for 4 bases at V and 3 bases at J, while the number of junction bases matched to no gene is 7. The CDR3 covers 15 residues, taking in both the cysteine and the phenylalanine. CDR3 DNA is the only sequence kept; it has 45 bases, read in frame from the first base.

Sequencing was performed on PBMCs or T cells enriched from blood (not recorded which). This TCR was sampled from a woman in her forties or fifties who had recovered from COVID-19. The rearranged chain carries TRBV7-2 and TRBJ2-7; 9 nucleotides in the junction match TRBD1. The CDR3 is CASSSVDRGGYEQYF. The nucleotide sequence reads TGTGCCAGCAGCTCCGTGGACAGGGGAGGCTACGAGCAGTACTTC.